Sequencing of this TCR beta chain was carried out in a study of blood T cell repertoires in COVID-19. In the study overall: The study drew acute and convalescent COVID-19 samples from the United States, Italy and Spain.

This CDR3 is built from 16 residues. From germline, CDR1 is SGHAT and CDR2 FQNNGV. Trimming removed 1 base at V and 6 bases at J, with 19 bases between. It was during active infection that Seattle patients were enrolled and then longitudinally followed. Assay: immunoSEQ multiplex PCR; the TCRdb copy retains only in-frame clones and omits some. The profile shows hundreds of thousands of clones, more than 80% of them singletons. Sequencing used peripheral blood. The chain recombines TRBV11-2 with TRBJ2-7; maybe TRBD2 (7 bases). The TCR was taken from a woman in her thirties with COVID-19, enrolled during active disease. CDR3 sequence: CASSLGGGRAVVEQYF. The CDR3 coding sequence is TGTGCCAGCAGCTTAGGGGGGGGCCGCGCAGTCGTCGAGCAGTACTTC.